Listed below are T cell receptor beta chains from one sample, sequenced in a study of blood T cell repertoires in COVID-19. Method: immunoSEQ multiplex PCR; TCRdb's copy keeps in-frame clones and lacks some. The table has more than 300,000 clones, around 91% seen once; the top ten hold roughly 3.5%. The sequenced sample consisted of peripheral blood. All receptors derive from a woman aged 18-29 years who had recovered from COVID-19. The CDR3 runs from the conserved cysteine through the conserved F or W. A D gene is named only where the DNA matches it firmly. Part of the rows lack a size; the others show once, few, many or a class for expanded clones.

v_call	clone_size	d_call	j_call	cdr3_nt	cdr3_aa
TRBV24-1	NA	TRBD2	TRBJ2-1	TGTGCCACCAGTGACCTTAGCGGGAGGGATTACAATGAGCAGTTCTTC	CATSDLSGRDYNEQFF
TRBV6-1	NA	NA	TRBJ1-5	TGTGCCAGCAGTGAAGTGGCGGGCACAGCCACTAGCAATCAGCCCCAGCATTTT	CASSEVAGTATSNQPQHF
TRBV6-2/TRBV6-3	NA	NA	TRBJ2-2	TGTGCCAGCAGCCCGGGGCAAATTGCGGCCGGGGAGCTGTTTTTT	CASSPGQIAAGELFF
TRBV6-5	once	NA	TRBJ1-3	TGTGCCAGCTGCGGGACGGGCACTGGAAACACCATATATTTT	CASCGTGTGNTIYF
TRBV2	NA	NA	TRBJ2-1	TGTGCCAGCAGTACCTTATTCAGGGTAGGGGAGCAGTTCTTC	CASSTLFRVGEQFF
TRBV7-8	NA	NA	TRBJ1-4	TGTGCCAGCAGATCGGACAGATTACATGAAAAACTGTTTTTT	CASRSDRLHEKLFF
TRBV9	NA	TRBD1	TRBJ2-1	TGTGCCAGCAGCGTAGTAGGGACAGGGGGCGCGCCGCAGTTCTTC	CASSVVGTGGAPQFF
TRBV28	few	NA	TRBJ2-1	TGTGCCAGCAGTTTTAGTGGTGAGCAGTTCTTC	CASSFSGEQFF
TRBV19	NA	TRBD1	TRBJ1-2	TGTGCCAGTAACAGACAGGGGACCTATGGCTACACCTTC	CASNRQGTYGYTF
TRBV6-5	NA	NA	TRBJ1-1	TGTGCCAGCAGCGCCGCCGACAGACGGAACACTGAAGCTTTCTTT	CASSAADRRNTEAFF
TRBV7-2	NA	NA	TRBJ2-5	TGTGCCAGCAGCTCCCCATACCAAGAGACCCAGTACTTC	CASSSPYQETQYF
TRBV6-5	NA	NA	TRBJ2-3	TGTGCCAGCAGTTCCAGGACAGATACGCAGTATTTT	CASSSRTDTQYF
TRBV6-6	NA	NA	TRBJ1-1	TGTGCCATCGAGGAAGGGGGAACTGAAGCTTTCTTT	CAIEEGGTEAFF
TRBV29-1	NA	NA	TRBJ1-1	TGCAGCGTCGGAAGTCAGGGTGGCGCTGAAGCTTTCTTT	CSVGSQGGAEAFF
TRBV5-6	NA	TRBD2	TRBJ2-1	TGTGCCAGCAGTTTCCGAGGACTAGCGGGAGTTAATGAGCAGTTCTTC	CASSFRGLAGVNEQFF
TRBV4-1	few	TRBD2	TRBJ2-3	TGCGCCAGCAGCCACGGACTAGCGTCCACAGATACGCAGTATTTT	CASSHGLASTDTQYF
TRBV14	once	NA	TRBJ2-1	TGTGCCAGCAGCCAAGATTGGCAGCGGCAGTTCTTC	CASSQDWQRQFF
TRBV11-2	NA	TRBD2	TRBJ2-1	TGTGCCAGCAGTCCCCTTCAAATTAGCGGGAGGAAATCCTACAATGAGCAGTTCTTC	CASSPLQISGRKSYNEQFF
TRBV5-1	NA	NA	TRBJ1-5	TGCGCCAGCAGCTTGAGTGGGGAGTGGGATCAGCCCCAGCATTTT	CASSLSGEWDQPQHF